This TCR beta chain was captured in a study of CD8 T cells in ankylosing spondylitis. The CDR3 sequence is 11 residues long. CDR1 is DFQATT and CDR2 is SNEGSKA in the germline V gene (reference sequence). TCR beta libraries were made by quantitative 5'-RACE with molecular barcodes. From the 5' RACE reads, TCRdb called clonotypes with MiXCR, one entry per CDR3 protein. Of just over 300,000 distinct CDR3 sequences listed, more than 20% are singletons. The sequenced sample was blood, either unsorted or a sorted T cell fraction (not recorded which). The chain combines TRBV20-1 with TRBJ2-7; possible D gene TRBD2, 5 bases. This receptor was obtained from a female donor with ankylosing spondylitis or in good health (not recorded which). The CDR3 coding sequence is TGCAGGGCGGACTCCACCTACGAGCAGTACTTC. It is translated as CRADSTYEQYF.